The source of this T cell receptor beta chain is a study of T cell changes during pregnancy in multiple sclerosis. Generated by immunoSEQ multiplex PCR, the TCRdb table keeps only in-frame clones and is missing some. The repertoire includes approximately 60,000 clones, around 95% of them detected once, and roughly 0.35% sits in the top ten. This sample comprised CD4+ T cells from peripheral blood mononuclear cells, obtained before pregnancy. The clonotype originates from a female donor with multiple sclerosis, enrolled in a pregnancy study.

CDR3 DNA sequence: TGTGCCAGCAGCTTCGGCAGGAACACAGATACGCAGTATTTT. It codes for CASSFGRNTDTQYF. The chain has TRBV5-4 and TRBJ2-3; D not resolved. The germline V gene encodes CDR1 SGHNT and CDR2 YYREEE (reference sequence). This CDR3 region has 14 residues. V gave up 2 bases and J gave up 2 bases, with 9 bases separating them. Supplemented by reference TRBV5-4 and TRBJ2-3, the full variable domain reads ETGVTQSPTHLIKTRGQQVTLRCSSQSGHNTVSWYQQALGQGPQFIFQYYREEENGRGNFPPRFSGLQFPNYSSELNVNALELDDSALYLCASSFGRNTDTQYFGPGTRLTVL.